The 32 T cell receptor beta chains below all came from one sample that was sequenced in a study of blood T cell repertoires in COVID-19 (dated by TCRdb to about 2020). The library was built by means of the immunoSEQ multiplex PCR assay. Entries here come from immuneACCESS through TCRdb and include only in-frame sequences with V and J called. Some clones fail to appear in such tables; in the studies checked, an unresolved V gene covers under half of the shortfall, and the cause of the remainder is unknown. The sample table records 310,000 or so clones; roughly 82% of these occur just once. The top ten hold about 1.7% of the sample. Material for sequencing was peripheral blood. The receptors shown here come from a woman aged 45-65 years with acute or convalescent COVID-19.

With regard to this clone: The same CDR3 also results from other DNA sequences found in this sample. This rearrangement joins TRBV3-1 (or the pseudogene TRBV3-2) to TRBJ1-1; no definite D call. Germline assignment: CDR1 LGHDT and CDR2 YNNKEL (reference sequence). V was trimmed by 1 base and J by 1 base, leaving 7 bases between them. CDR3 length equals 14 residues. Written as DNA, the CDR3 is TGTGCCAGCAGCCAAGGAGGAGGGAACACTGAAGCTTTCTTT. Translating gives CASSQGGGNTEAFF.

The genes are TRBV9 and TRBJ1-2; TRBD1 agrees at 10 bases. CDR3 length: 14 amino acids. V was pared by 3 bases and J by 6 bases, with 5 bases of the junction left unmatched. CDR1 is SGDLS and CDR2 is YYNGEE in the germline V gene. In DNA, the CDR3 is TGTGCCAGCAGCGGACAGGGGGCGTCCCATGGCTACACCTTC. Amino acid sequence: CASSGQGASHGYTF.

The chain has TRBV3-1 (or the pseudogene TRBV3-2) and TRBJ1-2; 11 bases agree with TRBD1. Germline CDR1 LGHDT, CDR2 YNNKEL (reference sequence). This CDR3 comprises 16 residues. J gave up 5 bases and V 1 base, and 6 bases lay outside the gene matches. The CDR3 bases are TGTGCCAGCAGCCAAGGGACAGGGGGCTTGGGATATGGCTACACCTTC. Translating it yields CASSQGTGGLGYGYTF.

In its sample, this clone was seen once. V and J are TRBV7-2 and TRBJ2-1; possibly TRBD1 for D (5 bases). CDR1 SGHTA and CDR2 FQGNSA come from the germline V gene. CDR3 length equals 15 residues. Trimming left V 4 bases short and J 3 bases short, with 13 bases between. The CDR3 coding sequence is TGTGCCAGCAGCTATTCAGGGCTAGGCTACAATGAGCAGTTCTTC. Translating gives CASSYSGLGYNEQFF.

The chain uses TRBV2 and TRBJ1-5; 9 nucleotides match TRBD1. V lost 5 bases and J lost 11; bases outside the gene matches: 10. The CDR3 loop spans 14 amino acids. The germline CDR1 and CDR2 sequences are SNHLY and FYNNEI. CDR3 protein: CASSPWGQGTSQHF. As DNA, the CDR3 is TGTGCCAGCAGTCCATGGGGACAGGGCACGTCCCAGCATTTT.

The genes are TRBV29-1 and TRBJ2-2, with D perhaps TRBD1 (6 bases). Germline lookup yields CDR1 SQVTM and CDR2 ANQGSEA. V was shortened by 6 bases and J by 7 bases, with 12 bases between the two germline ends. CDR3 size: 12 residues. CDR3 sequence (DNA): TGCAGCGTCAGGGGAAACGGCGGGGAGCTGTTTTTT. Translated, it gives CSVRGNGGELFF.

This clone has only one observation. In DNA form, the CDR3 reads TGTGCCAGTAGTTTAGGACTAGCGGGAGGTAACGAGCAGTACTTC. Translated: CASSLGLAGGNEQYF. The chain employs TRBV19 and TRBJ2-7; 14 nucleotides agree with TRBD2. V shed 5 bases, J shed 5 bases, and the junction held 5 bases outside the gene matches. Germline lookup yields CDR1 LNHDA and CDR2 SQIVND (reference sequence). The CDR3 extends over 15 amino acids.

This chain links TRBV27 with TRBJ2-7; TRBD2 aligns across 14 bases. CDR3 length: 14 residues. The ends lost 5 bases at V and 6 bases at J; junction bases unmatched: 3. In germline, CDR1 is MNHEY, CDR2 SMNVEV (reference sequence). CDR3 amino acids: CASSPGLAGVEQYF. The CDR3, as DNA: TGTGCCAGCAGTCCGGGACTAGCGGGAGTCGAGCAGTACTTC.

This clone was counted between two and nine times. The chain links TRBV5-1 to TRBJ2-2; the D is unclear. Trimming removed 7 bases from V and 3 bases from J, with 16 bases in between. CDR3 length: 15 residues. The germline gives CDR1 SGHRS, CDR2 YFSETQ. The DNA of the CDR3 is TGCGCCAGCTCAGCCGGGTCGATCGACACCGGGGAGCTGTTTTTT. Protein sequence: CASSAGSIDTGELFF.

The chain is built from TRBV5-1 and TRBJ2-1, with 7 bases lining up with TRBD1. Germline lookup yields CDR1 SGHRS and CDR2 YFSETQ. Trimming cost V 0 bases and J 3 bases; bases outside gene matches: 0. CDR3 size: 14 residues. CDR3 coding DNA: TGCGCCAGCAGCTTGGGGGACAGCTACAATGAGCAGTTCTTC. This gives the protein CASSLGDSYNEQFF.

The CDR3 here is CASTGGWLAGGPTEQYF. The CDR3 DNA reads TGTGCCAGCACAGGGGGGTGGCTAGCGGGAGGGCCAACCGAGCAGTACTTC. V is TRBV28 and J is TRBJ2-7; 12 bases are shared with TRBD2. The CDR3 is made up of 17 amino acids. Per germline, CDR1 MDHEN and CDR2 SYDVKM. Unmatched junction bases numbered 16, after V lost 7 bases and J lost 6 bases.

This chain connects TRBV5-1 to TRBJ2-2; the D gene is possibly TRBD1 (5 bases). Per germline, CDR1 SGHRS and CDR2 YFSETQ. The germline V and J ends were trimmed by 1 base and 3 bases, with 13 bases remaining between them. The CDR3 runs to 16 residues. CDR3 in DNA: TGCGCCAGCAGCTTGAGGACGTTAGGGGACACCGGGGAGCTGTTTTTT. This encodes CASSLRTLGDTGELFF.

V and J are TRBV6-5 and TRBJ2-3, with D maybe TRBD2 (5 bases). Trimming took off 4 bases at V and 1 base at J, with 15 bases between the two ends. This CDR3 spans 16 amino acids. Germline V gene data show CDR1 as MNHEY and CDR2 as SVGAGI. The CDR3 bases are TGTGCCAGCAGTTGGAAAGGACTTTCCCGCACAGATACGCAGTATTTT. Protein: CASSWKGLSRTDTQYF.

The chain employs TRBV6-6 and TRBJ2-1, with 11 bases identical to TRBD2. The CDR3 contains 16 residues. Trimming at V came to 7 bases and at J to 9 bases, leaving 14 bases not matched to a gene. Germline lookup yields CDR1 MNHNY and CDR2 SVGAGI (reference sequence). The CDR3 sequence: CASNPWSSGRIGEQFF. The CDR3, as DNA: TGTGCCAGCAACCCCTGGTCTAGCGGGAGGATCGGTGAGCAGTTCTTC.

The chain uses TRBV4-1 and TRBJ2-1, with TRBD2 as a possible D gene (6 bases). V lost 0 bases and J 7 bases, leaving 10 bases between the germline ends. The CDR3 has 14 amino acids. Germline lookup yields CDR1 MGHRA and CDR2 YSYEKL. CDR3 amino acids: CASSQETSINEQFF. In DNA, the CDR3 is TGCGCCAGCAGCCAAGAGACTAGTATTAATGAGCAGTTCTTC.

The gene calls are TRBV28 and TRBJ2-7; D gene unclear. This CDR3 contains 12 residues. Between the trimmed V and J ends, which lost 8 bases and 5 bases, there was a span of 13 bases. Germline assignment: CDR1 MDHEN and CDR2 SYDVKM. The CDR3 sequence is CASGDEGDEQYF. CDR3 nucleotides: TGTGCCAGCGGAGACGAAGGTGACGAGCAGTACTTC.

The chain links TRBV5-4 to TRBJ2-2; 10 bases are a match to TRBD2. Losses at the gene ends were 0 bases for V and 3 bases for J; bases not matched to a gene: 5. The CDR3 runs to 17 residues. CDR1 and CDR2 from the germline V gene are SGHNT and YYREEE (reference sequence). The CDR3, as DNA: TGTGCCAGCAGCTTGGAGGTAGCGGGAGGAGACACCGGGGAGCTGTTTTTT. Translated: CASSLEVAGGDTGELFF.

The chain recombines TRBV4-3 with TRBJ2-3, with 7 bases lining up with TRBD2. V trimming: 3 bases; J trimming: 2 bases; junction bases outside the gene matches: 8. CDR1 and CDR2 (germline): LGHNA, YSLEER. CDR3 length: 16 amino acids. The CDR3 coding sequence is TGCGCCAGCAGCCAGGCTCGCGGGAGAATCACAGATACGCAGTATTTT. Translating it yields CASSQARGRITDTQYF.

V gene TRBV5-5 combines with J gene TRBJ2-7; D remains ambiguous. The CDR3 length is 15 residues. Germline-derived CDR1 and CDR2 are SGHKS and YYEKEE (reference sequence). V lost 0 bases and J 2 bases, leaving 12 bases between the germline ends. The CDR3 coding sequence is TGTGCCAGCAGCTTGGATCCGGGTTCGGCCTACGAGCAGTACTTC. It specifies CASSLDPGSAYEQYF.

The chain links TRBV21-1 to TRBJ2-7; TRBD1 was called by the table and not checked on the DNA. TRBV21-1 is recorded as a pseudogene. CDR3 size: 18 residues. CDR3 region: CASSKVWGQPKWDYEQYF. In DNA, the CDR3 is TGTGCCAGCAGCAAAGTCTGGGGACAACCAAAATGGGATTACGAGCAGTACTTC.

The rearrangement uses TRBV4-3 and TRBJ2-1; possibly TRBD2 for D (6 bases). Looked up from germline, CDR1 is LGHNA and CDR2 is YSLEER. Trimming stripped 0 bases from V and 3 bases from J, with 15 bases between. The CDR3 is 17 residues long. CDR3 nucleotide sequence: TGCGCCAGCAGCCAAGAGCTTCAAAGGAGGGACTACAATGAGCAGTTCTTC. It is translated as CASSQELQRRDYNEQFF.

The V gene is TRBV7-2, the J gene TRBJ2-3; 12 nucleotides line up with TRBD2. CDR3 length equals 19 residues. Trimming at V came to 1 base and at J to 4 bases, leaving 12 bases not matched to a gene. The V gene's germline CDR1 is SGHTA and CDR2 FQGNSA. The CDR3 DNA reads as TGTGCCAGCAGCTTAGTATCACTCGGACTAGCGGGGAGGTCAGATACGCAGTATTTT. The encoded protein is CASSLVSLGLAGRSDTQYF. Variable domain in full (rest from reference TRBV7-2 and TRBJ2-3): GAGVSQSPSNKVTEKGKDVELRCDPISGHTALYWYRQSLGQGLEFLIYFQGNSAPDKSGLPSDRFSAERTGGSVSTLTIQRTQQEDSAVYLCASSLVSLGLAGRSDTQYFGPGTRLTVL.

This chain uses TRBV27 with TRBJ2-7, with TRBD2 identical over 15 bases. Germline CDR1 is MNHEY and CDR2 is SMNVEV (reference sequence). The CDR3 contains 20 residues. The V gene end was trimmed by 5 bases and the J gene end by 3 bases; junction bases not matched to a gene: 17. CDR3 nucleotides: TGTGCCAGCAGTGGGCGGACTAGCGGGAGGGCCATTTCAGGGCGCTACGAGCAGTACTTC. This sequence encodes CASSGRTSGRAISGRYEQYF.

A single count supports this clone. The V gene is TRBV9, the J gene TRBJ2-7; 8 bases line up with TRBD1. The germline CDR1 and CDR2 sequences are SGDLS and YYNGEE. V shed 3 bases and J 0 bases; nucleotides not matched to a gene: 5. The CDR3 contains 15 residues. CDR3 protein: CASSAQGVSSYEQYF. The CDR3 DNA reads TGTGCCAGCAGCGCACAGGGGGTCAGCTCCTACGAGCAGTACTTC.

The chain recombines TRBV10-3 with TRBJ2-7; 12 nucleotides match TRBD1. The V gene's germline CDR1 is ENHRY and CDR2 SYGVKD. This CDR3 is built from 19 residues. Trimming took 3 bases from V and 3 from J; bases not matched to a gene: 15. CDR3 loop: CAISEVPGQGASAVYEQYF. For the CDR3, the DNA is TGTGCCATCAGTGAAGTTCCGGGACAGGGGGCCTCAGCCGTCTACGAGCAGTACTTC.

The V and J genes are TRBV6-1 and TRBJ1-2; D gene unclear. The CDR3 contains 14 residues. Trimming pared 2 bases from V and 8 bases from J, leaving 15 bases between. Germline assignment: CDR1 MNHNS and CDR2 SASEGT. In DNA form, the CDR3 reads TGTGCCAGCAGTGAAAGGAGGGAAGGCTGGGGCTACACCTTC. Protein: CASSERREGWGYTF.

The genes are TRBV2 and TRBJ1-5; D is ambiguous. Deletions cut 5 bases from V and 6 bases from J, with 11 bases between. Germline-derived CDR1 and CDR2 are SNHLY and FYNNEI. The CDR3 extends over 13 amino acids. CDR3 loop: CASSRGSGQPQHF. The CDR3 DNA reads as TGTGCCAGCAGTCGCGGGAGCGGTCAGCCCCAGCATTTT.

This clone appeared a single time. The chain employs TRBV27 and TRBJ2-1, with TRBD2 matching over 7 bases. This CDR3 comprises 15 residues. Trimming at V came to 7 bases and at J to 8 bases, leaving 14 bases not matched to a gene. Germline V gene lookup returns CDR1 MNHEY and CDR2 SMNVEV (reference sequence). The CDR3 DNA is TGTGCCAGCACCCGGCCGGGACTACACACCGATGAGCAGTTCTTC. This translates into CASTRPGLHTDEQFF.

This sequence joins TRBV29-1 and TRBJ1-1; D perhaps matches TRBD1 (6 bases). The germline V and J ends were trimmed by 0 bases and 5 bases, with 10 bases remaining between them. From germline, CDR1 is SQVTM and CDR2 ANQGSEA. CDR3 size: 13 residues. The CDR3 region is CSVEEGRGTEAFF. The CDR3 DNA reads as TGCAGCGTTGAAGAGGGGAGGGGGACTGAAGCTTTCTTT.

The CDR3 sequence is CASSQDLRSPLHF. Here the CDR3 DNA reads TGTGCCAGCAGCCAAGATCTTCGGTCACCCCTCCACTTT. This chain uses TRBV3-1 (or the pseudogene TRBV3-2) with TRBJ1-6; the D is unclear. Germline V lookup: CDR1 LGHDT, CDR2 YNNKEL (reference sequence). The V and J ends lost 0 bases and 10 bases respectively, with 7 bases between them. The CDR3 consists of 13 residues.

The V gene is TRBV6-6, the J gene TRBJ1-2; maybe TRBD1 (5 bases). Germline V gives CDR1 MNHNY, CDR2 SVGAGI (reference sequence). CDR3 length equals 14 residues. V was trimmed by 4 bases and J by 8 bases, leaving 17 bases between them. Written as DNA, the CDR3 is TGTGCCAGCAGTTCCCAGGGAGGGGCGGGAGGCTACACCTTC. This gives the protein CASSSQGGAGGYTF.

In DNA, the CDR3 is TGTGCCAGCAGCCAGGAGGGACGGATGTTTTTT. Residues: CASSQEGRMFF. The chain uses TRBV3-1 (or the pseudogene TRBV3-2) and TRBJ1-4; tentatively, D is TRBD1 (5 bases). This CDR3 is built from 11 residues. Germline V gives CDR1 LGHDT, CDR2 YNNKEL (reference sequence). Trimming shortened V by 3 bases and J by 15 bases, and 11 bases separated the two germline ends.